This T cell receptor (beta chain) was retrieved from a study of blood T cells in healthy people across ages. Trimming took off 4 bases at V and 2 bases at J, with 19 bases between the two ends. The length of the CDR3 is 16 residues. In germline, CDR1 is SGDLS, CDR2 YYNGEE. A sample-barcoded 5' primer and a J-beta primer mix were used in a second PCR of about 7 to 12 cycles. TCRdb redid the calling of the 5' RACE reads with MiXCR, one entry per CDR3 protein. In the table there are 1,500,000 or so distinct CDR3 sequences, approximately 43% of which are singletons. This receptor was identified in a woman aged 18 to 35 in good health. Sequencing was done on a sample of blood. The chain has TRBV9 and TRBJ2-7; maybe TRBD2 (6 bases). The CDR3 nucleotides are TGTGCCAGCAGCCCCCGATTCGGGACTTCGACCTACGAGCAGTACTTC. This encodes CASSPRFGTSTYEQYF.